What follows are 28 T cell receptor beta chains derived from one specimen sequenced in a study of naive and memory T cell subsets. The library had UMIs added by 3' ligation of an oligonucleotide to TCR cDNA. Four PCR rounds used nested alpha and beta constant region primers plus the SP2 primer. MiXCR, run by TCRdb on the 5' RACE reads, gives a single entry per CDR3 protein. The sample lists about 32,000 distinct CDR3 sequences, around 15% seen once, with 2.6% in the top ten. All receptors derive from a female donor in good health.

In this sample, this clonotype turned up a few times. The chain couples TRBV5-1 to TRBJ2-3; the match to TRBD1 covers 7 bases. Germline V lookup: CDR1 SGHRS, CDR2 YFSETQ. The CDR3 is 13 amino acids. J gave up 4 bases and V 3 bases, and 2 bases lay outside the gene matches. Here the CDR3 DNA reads TGCGCCAGCAGCTCCGACAGGGCAGATACGCAGTATTTT. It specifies CASSSDRADTQYF.

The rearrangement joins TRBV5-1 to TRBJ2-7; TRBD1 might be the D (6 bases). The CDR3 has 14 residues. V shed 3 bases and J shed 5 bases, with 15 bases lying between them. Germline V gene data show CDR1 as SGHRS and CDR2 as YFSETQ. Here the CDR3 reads CASSSARGSHEQYF. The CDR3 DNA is TGCGCCAGCAGCTCTGCCAGGGGTTCCCACGAGCAGTACTTC.

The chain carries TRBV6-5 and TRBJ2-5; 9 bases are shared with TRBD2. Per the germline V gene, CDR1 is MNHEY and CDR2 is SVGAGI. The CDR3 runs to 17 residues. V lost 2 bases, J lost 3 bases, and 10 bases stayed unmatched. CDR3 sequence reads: CASSYLFAGGEKETQYF. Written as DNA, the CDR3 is TGTGCCAGCAGTTACCTTTTTGCGGGGGGGGAAAAAGAGACCCAGTACTTC.

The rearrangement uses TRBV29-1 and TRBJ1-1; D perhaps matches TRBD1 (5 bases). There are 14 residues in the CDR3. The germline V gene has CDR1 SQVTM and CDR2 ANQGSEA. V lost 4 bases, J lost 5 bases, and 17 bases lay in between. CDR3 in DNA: TGCAGCGTTGCTCTACCATCAGGGCGGACTGAAGCTTTCTTT. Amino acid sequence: CSVALPSGRTEAFF.

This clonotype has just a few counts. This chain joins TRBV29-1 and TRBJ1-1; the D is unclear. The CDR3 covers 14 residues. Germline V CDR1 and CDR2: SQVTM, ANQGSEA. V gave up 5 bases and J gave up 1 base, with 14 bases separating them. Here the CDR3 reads CSVSLKAENTEAFF. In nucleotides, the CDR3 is TGCAGCGTTTCCCTCAAAGCCGAGAACACTGAAGCTTTCTTT. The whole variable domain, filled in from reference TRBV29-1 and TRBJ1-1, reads SAVISQKPSRDICQRGTSLTIQCQVDSQVTMMFWYRQQPGQSLTLIATANQGSEATYESGFVIDKFPISRPNLTFSTLTVSNMSPEDSSIYLCSVSLKAENTEAFFGQGTRLTVV.

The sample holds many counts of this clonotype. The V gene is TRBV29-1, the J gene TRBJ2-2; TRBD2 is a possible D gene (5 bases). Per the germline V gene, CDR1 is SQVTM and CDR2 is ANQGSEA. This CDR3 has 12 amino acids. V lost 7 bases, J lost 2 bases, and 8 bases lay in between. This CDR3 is CSGRTNTGELFF. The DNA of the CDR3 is TGCAGCGGGCGGACTAACACCGGGGAGCTGTTTTTT.

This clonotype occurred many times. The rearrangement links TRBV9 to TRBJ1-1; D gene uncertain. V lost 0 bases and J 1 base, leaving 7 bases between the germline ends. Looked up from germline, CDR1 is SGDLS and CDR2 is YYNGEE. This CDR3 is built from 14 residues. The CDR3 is CASSVGTANTEAFF. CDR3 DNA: TGTGCCAGCAGCGTAGGTACAGCGAACACTGAAGCTTTCTTT.

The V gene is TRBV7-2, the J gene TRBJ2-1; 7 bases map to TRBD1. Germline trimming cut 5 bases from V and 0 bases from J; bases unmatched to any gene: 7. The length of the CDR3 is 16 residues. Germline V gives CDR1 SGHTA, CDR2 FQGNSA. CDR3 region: CASSPGTAYSYNEQFF. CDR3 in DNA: TGTGCCAGCAGCCCGGGGACAGCATACTCCTACAATGAGCAGTTCTTC. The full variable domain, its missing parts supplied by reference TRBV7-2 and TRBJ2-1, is GAGVSQSPSNKVTEKGKDVELRCDPISGHTALYWYRQSLGQGLEFLIYFQGNSAPDKSGLPSDRFSAERTGGSVSTLTIQRTQQEDSAVYLCASSPGTAYSYNEQFFGPGTRLTVL.

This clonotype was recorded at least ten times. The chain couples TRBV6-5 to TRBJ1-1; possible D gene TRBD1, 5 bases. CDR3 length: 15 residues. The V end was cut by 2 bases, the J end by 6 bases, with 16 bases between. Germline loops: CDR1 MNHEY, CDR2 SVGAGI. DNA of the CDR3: TGTGCCAGCAGTTACGGGGGTGTGGACCGAGCTGAAGCTTTCTTT. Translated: CASSYGGVDRAEAFF.

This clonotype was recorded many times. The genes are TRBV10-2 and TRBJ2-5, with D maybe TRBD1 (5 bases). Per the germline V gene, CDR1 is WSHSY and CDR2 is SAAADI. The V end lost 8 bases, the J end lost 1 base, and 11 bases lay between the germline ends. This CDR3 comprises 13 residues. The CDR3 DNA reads TGCGCCAGCGCCGGACACTTCCAAGAGACCCAGTACTTC. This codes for CASAGHFQETQYF.

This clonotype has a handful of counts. The CDR3 DNA follows: TGCAGCGTTGAATCGGGGGACCCGTGGTTCGGGTCCTACGAGCAGTACTTC. Its translation is CSVESGDPWFGSYEQYF. The chain joins TRBV29-1 to TRBJ2-7, with D maybe TRBD2 (6 bases). This CDR3 comprises 17 residues. V was trimmed by 2 bases and J by 1 base, leaving 21 bases between them. Germline CDR1 reads SQVTM; CDR2 reads ANQGSEA.

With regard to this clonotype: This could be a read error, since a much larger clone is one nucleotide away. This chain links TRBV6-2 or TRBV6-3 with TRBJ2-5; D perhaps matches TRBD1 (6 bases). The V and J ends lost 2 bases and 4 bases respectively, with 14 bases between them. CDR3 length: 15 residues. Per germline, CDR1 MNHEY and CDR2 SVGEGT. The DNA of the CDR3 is TGTGCCAGCAGTTACGGTAGCAGGGGTCCAGAGACCCAGTACTTC. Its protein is CASSYGSRGPETQYF.

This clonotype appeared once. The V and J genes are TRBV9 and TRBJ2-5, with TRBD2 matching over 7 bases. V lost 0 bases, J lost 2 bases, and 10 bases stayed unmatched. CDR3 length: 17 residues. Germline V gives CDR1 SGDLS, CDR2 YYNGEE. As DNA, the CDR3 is TGTGCCAGCAGCGTAGGATGGGGCGGGGGTTCTCAAGAGACCCAGTACTTC. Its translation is CASSVGWGGGSQETQYF. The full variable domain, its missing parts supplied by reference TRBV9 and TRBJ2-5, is DSGVTQTPKHLITATGQRVTLRCSPRSGDLSVYWYQQSLDQGLQFLIQYYNGEERAKGNILERFSAQQFPDLHSELNLSSLELGDSALYFCASSVGWGGGSQETQYFGPGTRLLVL.

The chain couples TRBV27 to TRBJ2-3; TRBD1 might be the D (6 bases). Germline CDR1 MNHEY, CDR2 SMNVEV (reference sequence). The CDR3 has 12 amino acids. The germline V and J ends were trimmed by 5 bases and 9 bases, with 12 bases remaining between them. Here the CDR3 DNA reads TGTGCCAGCAGTCCACAGGGTGGCACGCAGTATTTT. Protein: CASSPQGGTQYF.

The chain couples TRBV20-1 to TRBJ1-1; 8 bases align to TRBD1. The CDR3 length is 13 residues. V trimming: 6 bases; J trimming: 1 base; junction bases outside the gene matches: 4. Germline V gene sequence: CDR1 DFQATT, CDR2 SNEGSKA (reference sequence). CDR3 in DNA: TGCAGTGCGACACAGGGGGGGAACACTGAAGCTTTCTTT. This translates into CSATQGGNTEAFF.

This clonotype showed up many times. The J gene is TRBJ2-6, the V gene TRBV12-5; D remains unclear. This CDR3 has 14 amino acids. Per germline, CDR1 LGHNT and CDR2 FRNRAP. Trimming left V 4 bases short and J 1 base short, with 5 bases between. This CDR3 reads CASGSTSGANVLTF. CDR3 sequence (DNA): TGTGCTAGTGGTTCGACTTCTGGGGCCAACGTCCTGACTTTC.

CDR3 sequence (DNA): TGTGCCAGCAGTGCTATTAGCAATCAGCCCCAGCATTTT. Protein sequence: CASSAISNQPQHF. The chain carries TRBV6-1 and TRBJ1-5; no definite D call. The germline V gene has CDR1 MNHNS and CDR2 SASEGT. V lost 4 bases and J 0 bases, leaving 4 bases between the germline ends. The CDR3 is made up of 13 amino acids.

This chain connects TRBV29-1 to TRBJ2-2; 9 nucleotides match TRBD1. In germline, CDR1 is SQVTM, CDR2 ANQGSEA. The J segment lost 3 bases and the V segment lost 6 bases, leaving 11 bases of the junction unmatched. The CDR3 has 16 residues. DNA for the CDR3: TGCAGCGTCGCTTTGGGGTGGACAGGGGACACCGGGGAGCTGTTTTTT. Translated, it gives CSVALGWTGDTGELFF.

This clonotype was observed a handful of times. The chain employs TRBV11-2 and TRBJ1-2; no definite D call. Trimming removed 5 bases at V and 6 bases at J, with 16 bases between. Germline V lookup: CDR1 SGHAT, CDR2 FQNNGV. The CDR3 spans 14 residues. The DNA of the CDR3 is TGTGCCAGCAGCCCTGAATCCGGGGAACATGGCTACACCTTC. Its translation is CASSPESGEHGYTF.

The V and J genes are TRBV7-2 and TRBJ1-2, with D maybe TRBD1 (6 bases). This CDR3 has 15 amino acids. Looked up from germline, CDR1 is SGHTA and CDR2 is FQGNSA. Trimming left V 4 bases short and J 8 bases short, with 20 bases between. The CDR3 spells CASSSTGNREFGYTF. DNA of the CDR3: TGTGCCAGCAGCTCGACCGGAAACAGGGAGTTCGGCTACACCTTC.

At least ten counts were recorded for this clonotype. As DNA, the CDR3 is TGTGCCAGCAGCCCCGGTAGCGGGCTCGCCTACGAGCAGTACTTC. Translation gives CASSPGSGLAYEQYF. The rearrangement uses TRBV7-8 and TRBJ2-7; 7 bases line up with TRBD2. Germline V CDR1 and CDR2: SGHVS, FQNEAQ. This CDR3 comprises 15 residues. V shed 5 bases and J 2 bases; nucleotides not matched to a gene: 9.

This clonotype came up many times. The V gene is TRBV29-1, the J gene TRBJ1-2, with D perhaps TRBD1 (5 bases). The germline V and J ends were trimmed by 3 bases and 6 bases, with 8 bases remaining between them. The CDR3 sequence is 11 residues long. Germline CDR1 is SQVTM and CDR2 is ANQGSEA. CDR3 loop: CSVDRGDGYTF. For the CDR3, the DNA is TGCAGCGTTGATCGAGGGGATGGCTACACCTTC.

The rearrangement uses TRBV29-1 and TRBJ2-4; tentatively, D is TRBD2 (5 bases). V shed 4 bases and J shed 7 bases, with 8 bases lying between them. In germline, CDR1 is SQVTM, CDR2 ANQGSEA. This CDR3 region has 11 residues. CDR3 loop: CSVGSGNIQYF. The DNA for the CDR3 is TGCAGCGTTGGGTCGGGGAACATTCAGTACTTC. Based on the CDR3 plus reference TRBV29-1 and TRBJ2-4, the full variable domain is SAVISQKPSRDICQRGTSLTIQCQVDSQVTMMFWYRQQPGQSLTLIATANQGSEATYESGFVIDKFPISRPNLTFSTLTVSNMSPEDSSIYLCSVGSGNIQYFGAGTRLSVL.

The CDR3 region has the DNA TGTGCCAGCAGCCCTCACCCGTCGTATACGCAGTATTTT. It translates to CASSPHPSYTQYF. The V call is TRBV7-2, the J call TRBJ2-3; no reliable D call. With 5 bases removed from V and 7 bases from J, the gap between germline ends came to 13 bases. The germline V gene encodes CDR1 SGHTA and CDR2 FQGNSA. This CDR3 is built from 13 residues.

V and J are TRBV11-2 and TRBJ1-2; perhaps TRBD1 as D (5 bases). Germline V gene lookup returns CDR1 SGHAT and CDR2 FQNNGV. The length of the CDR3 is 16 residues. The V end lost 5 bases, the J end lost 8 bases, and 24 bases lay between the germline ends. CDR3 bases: TGTGCCAGCAGCCAAACTGGGGGGAGCGGGCGTCAGGGCTACACCTTC. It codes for CASSQTGGSGRQGYTF.

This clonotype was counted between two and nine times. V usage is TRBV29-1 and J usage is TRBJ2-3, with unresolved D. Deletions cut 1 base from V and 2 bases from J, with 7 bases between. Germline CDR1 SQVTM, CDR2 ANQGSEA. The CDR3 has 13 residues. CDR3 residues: CSVEGYHTDTQYF. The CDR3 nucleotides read TGCAGCGTTGAAGGCTATCACACAGATACGCAGTATTTT.

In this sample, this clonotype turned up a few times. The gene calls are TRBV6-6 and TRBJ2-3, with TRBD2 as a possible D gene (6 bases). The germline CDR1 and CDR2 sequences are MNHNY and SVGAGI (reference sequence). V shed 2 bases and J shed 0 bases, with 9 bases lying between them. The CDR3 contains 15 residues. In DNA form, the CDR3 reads TGTGCCAGCAGTTACGGGCGGGGAAGCACAGATACGCAGTATTTT. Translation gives CASSYGRGSTDTQYF.

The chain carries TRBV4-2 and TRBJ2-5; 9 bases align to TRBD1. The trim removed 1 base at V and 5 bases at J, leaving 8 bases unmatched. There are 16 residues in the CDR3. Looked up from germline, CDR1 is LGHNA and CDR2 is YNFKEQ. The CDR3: CASSQGTGGEIETQYF. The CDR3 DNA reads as TGTGCCAGCAGCCAAGGTACAGGGGGCGAAATCGAGACCCAGTACTTC.